This T cell receptor (beta chain) was sequenced in a study of CD8 T cells in ankylosing spondylitis. Study-wide results and caveats: As reported, disease-linked clones showed significant enrichment in matched ankylosing spondylitis synovial fluid. What appeared characteristic of ankylosing spondylitis blood was a TCR beta motif of several highly homologous variants.

As concerns this clonotype: Its antigen is undetermined.

Scientists made TCR beta libraries using quantitative 5'-RACE with molecular barcodes. TCRdb reanalysed the 5' RACE reads using MiXCR and keeps one entry per CDR3 protein. The table has 200,000 to 300,000 distinct CDR3 sequences, about 10% seen once. Sequenced: blood, either unsorted or a sorted T cell fraction (not recorded which). The TCR originated in a male donor with ankylosing spondylitis or in good health (not recorded which).

The CDR3 DNA sequence: TGTGCCAGCAGTTTATTTGTAGGCAGGGGGCGCCGGCAGCCCCAGCATTTT. It encodes CASSLFVGRGRRQPQHF. The chain carries TRBV28 and TRBJ1-5; 8 bases fit TRBD1. Germline-derived CDR1 and CDR2 are MDHEN and SYDVKM. With 1 base clipped from V and 7 bases from J, the junction kept 12 bases outside the gene matches. This CDR3 comprises 17 residues.